This TCR beta chain was sequenced in a study of cytomegalovirus exposure and HLA in healthy donors. A note on this clone: Antigen specificity is unknown.

Study-wide results and caveats: TCR beta chains numbering 164 were designated cytomegalovirus-associated. Sequencing likely produced, as an artifact, a cluster of highly shared sequence variants.

After removal of 4 bases from V and 3 bases from J, the junction contained 13 bases not matched to a gene. The CDR3 loop spans 16 amino acids. The germline gives CDR1 GTSNPN, CDR2 SVGIG (reference sequence). With 60 Vbeta and 13 Jbeta primers, the PCR was carried out. Authors' processing steps: An analysis performed later counted roughly 80 million unique TCR beta chains (roughly 9.9 million of them shared). Produced via immunoSEQ multiplex PCR; TCRdb's table is partial and in-frame only. V and J calls and clone size are those listed in that table; D and trimming were worked out from the DNA. The sample has about 130,000 clones; more than 70% are singletons.

The V gene is TRBV30, the J gene TRBJ1-1; 8 nucleotides match TRBD1. Specimen: PBMCs. The clonotype was recovered from a woman aged 25-40 years in good health and CMV-seropositive. CDR3 amino acids: CAWTATGGRADTEAFF. CDR3 bases: TGTGCCTGGACTGCTACAGGGGGGAGGGCGGACACTGAAGCTTTCTTT.